The 19 T cell receptor beta chains reported below all come from one sample, sequenced in a study of shared clonotypes between healthy human individuals. The protocol was immunoSEQ multiplex PCR, while the TCRdb copy is restricted to in-frame clones and leaves out a portion. The repertoire holds almost 750,000 clones, with roughly two thirds as singletons. The sample taken for sequencing was memory CD4+ T cells sorted from blood. Subset given: CD45RA-negative fraction. Receptors originate from a woman younger than 45 in good health.

This chain connects TRBV28 to TRBJ2-7, with TRBD1 matching over 8 bases. The CDR3 length is 14 residues. Germline V gives CDR1 MDHEN, CDR2 SYDVKM. V lost 7 bases, J lost 0 bases, and 5 bases stayed unmatched. CDR3 sequence reads: CASNRQGSSYEQYF. The CDR3 coding sequence is TGTGCCAGCAACAGACAGGGGAGCTCCTACGAGCAGTACTTC.

The J gene is TRBJ2-4, the V gene TRBV5-5, with 8 bases aligning to TRBD2. From germline, CDR1 is SGHKS and CDR2 YYEKEE (reference sequence). The V gene end was trimmed by 0 bases and the J gene end by 0 bases; junction bases not matched to a gene: 5. The CDR3 has 17 residues. CDR3 in amino acids: CASSLAGGGIAKNIQYF. The CDR3 DNA is TGTGCCAGCAGCTTGGCGGGAGGGGGAATAGCCAAAAACATTCAGTACTTC.

The V and J genes are TRBV5-1 and TRBJ2-1; D may be TRBD1 (5 bases). Germline loops: CDR1 SGHRS, CDR2 YFSETQ. V lost 2 bases and J 4 bases, leaving 10 bases between the germline ends. The CDR3 extends over 14 amino acids. The CDR3 here is CASSLVGAYNEQFF. The CDR3 coding sequence is TGCGCCAGCAGCTTAGTTGGGGCTTACAATGAGCAGTTCTTC.

V gene TRBV19 combines with J gene TRBJ2-7, with D perhaps matching TRBD2 (6 bases). Germline CDR1 is LNHDA and CDR2 is SQIVND (reference sequence). Between the trimmed V and J ends, which lost 9 bases and 1 base, there was a span of 16 bases. CDR3 length: 14 amino acids. The CDR3 loop reads CASTRDSLSYEQYF. The CDR3 nucleotides read TGTGCCAGCACGCGGGACTCGCTTTCCTACGAGCAGTACTTC.

The chain is built from TRBV21-1 and TRBJ2-1; no check of the table's D call, TRBD1, against the DNA was made. TRBV21-1 corresponds to a pseudogene. There are 13 residues in the CDR3. This CDR3 reads CASSKDGLRGQFF. For the CDR3, the DNA is TGTGCCAGCAGCAAAGATGGCCTCAGGGGGCAGTTCTTC.

The rearrangement links TRBV4-2 to TRBJ2-5; D uncertain. Trimming left V 5 bases short and J 6 bases short, with 10 bases between. The CDR3 runs to 12 residues. CDR1 LGHNA and CDR2 YNFKEQ come from the germline V gene. For the CDR3, the DNA is TGTGCCAGCAGCTTAGACCGAAAGACCCAGTACTTC. Its protein is CASSLDRKTQYF.

V gene TRBV7-9 combines with J gene TRBJ1-6; no clear D gene. The CDR3 extends over 12 amino acids. The V gene lost 1 base and the J gene lost 9 bases, with 4 bases spanning the gap. Germline loops: CDR1 SEHNR, CDR2 FQNEAQ (reference sequence). The CDR3 loop is CASSLGGSPLHF. The CDR3 nucleotides read TGTGCCAGCAGCTTAGGAGGTTCACCCCTCCACTTT.

V is TRBV7-8 and J is TRBJ1-4, with D possibly matching TRBD1 (5 bases). Germline V gene lookup returns CDR1 SGHVS and CDR2 FQNEAQ. The V end lost 5 bases, the J end lost 1 base, and 11 bases lay between the germline ends. The CDR3 runs to 15 residues. CDR3 sequence reads: CASSLWDGTNEKLFF. The CDR3 DNA reads TGTGCCAGCAGCCTATGGGACGGAACTAATGAAAAACTGTTTTTT.

This clone was seen a single time. The chain carries TRBV20-1 and TRBJ2-5, with a possible D match to TRBD1 (5 bases). The CDR3 consists of 11 residues. The V gene lost 5 bases and the J gene lost 7 bases, with 11 bases spanning the gap. CDR1 DFQATT and CDR2 SNEGSKA come from the germline V gene (reference sequence). The CDR3 reads CSAVGPGTQYF. The DNA for the CDR3 is TGCAGTGCTGTGGGGCCTGGGACCCAGTACTTC.

Here the CDR3 DNA reads TGTGCCAGCAGTTACTCAGGGGCGGTGAACACTGAAGCTTTCTTT. It encodes CASSYSGAVNTEAFF. The chain joins TRBV6-5 to TRBJ1-1, with a possible D match to TRBD1 (5 bases). V lost 0 bases and J 0 bases, leaving 8 bases between the germline ends. CDR3 length: 15 amino acids. Germline assignment: CDR1 MNHEY and CDR2 SVGAGI.

In the case of this clone: Additional DNA sequences in this sample encode the identical CDR3. The J gene is TRBJ2-5, the V gene TRBV2; 11 bases agree with TRBD2. The CDR3 has 15 amino acids. V was clipped by 2 bases and J by 2 bases; unmatched bases: 1. In germline, CDR1 is SNHLY, CDR2 FYNNEI. The CDR3 spells CASSEIAGGQETQYF. Written as DNA, the CDR3 is TGTGCCAGCAGTGAAATAGCGGGAGGGCAAGAGACCCAGTACTTC.

J is TRBJ2-5 and V is TRBV7-2; 7 nucleotides match TRBD2. Germline trimming cut 0 bases from V and 7 bases from J; bases unmatched to any gene: 2. CDR3 size: 13 residues. Germline V lookup: CDR1 SGHTA, CDR2 FQGNSA. The CDR3 sequence: CASSLAGEGTQYF. The CDR3 region has the DNA TGTGCCAGCAGCTTAGCGGGGGAGGGGACCCAGTACTTC.

The V call is TRBV7-6, the J call TRBJ2-7; D is undetermined. CDR1 is SGHVS and CDR2 is FNYEAQ in the germline V gene. The CDR3 is 13 residues long. The V end lost 5 bases, the J end lost 7 bases, and 15 bases lay between the germline ends. CDR3 sequence (DNA): TGTGCCAGCAGCCGGGTCCCGGTGGTAGAGCAGTACTTC. Protein product: CASSRVPVVEQYF.

V usage is TRBV7-9 and J usage is TRBJ2-1, with TRBD2 matching over 8 bases. The CDR3 is 14 amino acids. J was trimmed by 10 bases and V by 1 base; bases with no gene match: 6. Germline V lookup: CDR1 SEHNR, CDR2 FQNEAQ (reference sequence). The CDR3 DNA is TGTGCCAGCAGCTTAGGGAGGGTAGCGGGAGAGCAGTTCTTC. It translates to CASSLGRVAGEQFF.

The rearrangement links TRBV7-6 to TRBJ2-1, with D unclear. Germline CDR1 reads SGHVS; CDR2 reads FNYEAQ. Trimming stripped 3 bases from V and 4 bases from J, with 13 bases between. The CDR3 contains 15 residues. Here the CDR3 reads CASSFGSSVYNEQFF. In DNA form, the CDR3 reads TGTGCCAGCAGCTTCGGATCTTCGGTTTACAATGAGCAGTTCTTC.

This clone was counted a single time. Different DNA sequences within this sample yield the same CDR3. This chain connects TRBV5-1 to TRBJ2-5; a weak D match, TRBD2 (6 bases). CDR3 length: 15 residues. V lost 0 bases and J lost 3, with 12 bases in between. Per germline, CDR1 SGHRS and CDR2 YFSETQ. As DNA, the CDR3 is TGCGCCAGCAGCTTGGTTCGAGGAGGGAAAGAGACCCAGTACTTC. Translation: CASSLVRGGKETQYF.

Only one count was recorded for this clone. The gene calls are TRBV23-1 and TRBJ2-3; D is uncertain. TRBV23-1 is given ORF status, its function remaining uncertain. This CDR3 is 12 amino acids long. The V gene lost 3 bases and the J gene lost 3 bases, with 4 bases spanning the gap. The CDR3 reads CASSQNTDTQYF. The CDR3 region has the DNA TGCGCCAGCAGTCAGAATACAGATACGCAGTATTTT.

The V gene is TRBV4-1, the J gene TRBJ2-1, with D maybe TRBD2 (6 bases). The germline V and J ends were trimmed by 3 bases and 6 bases, with 18 bases remaining between them. CDR1 is MGHRA and CDR2 is YSYEKL in the germline V gene. The CDR3 loop spans 16 amino acids. The CDR3 spells CASSHIGRSKGNEQFF. As DNA, the CDR3 is TGCGCCAGCAGCCACATCGGGAGATCAAAAGGCAATGAGCAGTTCTTC.

The chain is built from TRBV19 and TRBJ2-1; TRBD1 matches at 11 bases. CDR1 and CDR2 from the germline V gene are LNHDA and SQIVND (reference sequence). J was trimmed by 4 bases and V by 7 bases; bases with no gene match: 6. The CDR3 is 15 residues long. CDR3 residues: CASTEGTGGYNEQFF. The CDR3 DNA follows: TGTGCCAGTACCGAAGGGACAGGGGGATACAATGAGCAGTTCTTC.